This paragraph reports one T cell receptor beta chain. CDR3 length: 13 residues. J was trimmed by 3 bases and V by 6 bases; bases with no gene match: 4. This sample was taken from a study of blood T cell repertoires in COVID-19. Turning to the study itself: The study drew acute and convalescent COVID-19 samples from the United States, Italy and Spain. PBMCs, B-cell-depleted T cells, or T cells were the source of the cDNA or gDNA that made up the material.

Study processing details: Amplified reference gene primers provided the basis for estimating nucleated cell counts. Assay used: immunoSEQ multiplex PCR; TCRdb lists only in-frame clones, some missing. V, J and clone size are those of that table, while D and trimming were read from the DNA. This table holds 100,000 or so clones, about nine tenths found once. Sequences were obtained from peripheral blood. This clonotype was obtained from a man aged 45 to 65 with acute or convalescent COVID-19. This chain connects TRBV12-3 or TRBV12-4 to TRBJ1-2; 7 nucleotides line up with TRBD1. The CDR3 region is CASSPDRDYGYTF. In DNA, the CDR3 is TGTGCCAGCAGCCCTGACAGGGACTATGGCTACACCTTC.